This paragraph covers one T cell receptor (beta chain) sequence. CDR1 and CDR2 from the germline V gene are SNHLY and FYNNEI. After removal of 4 bases from V and 11 bases from J, the junction contained 14 bases not matched to a gene. CDR3 length: 15 amino acids. The protocol was immunoSEQ multiplex PCR, while the TCRdb copy is restricted to in-frame clones and leaves out a portion. Of 150,000 or so clones in the sample, approximately 80% were seen once. These data are taken from a study of blood T cell repertoires in COVID-19. The chain has TRBV2 and TRBJ1-5; 7 bases align to TRBD1. This TCR was sampled from a woman aged 55-75 years who had recovered from COVID-19. The source material was PBMCs or T cells enriched from blood (not recorded which). The CDR3 sequence: CASSGAGGQGEAQHF. For the CDR3, the DNA is TGTGCCAGCAGTGGGGCAGGTGGGCAGGGGGAGGCCCAGCATTTT.